This paragraph covers one T cell receptor beta chain sequence. Produced via immunoSEQ multiplex PCR; TCRdb's table is partial and in-frame only. The sample consists of 350,000 to 450,000 clones, 80% to 95% of them appearing once. V lost 3 bases to trimming and J lost 4 bases, with 18 bases between them. Germline lookup yields CDR1 KGHSH and CDR2 LQKENI. This CDR3 is 16 amino acids long. This sample is part of a study of control samples from healthy donors and cancer patients. The origin of this receptor is a man aged 35-49 years with head and neck cancer. V is TRBV18 and J is TRBJ1-1, with D possibly TRBD1 on 6 matching bases. Sequenced input: PBMCs. CDR3 sequence (DNA): TGTGCCAGCTCACCCAGGGAGTCTAGGGGGTCCACTGAAGCTTTCTTT. This translates into CASSPRESRGSTEAFF. The variable domain in full, with the rest retrieved from reference TRBV18 and TRBJ1-1, is NAGVMQNPRHLVRRRGQEARLRCSPMKGHSHVYWYRQLPEEGLKFMVYLQKENIIDESGMPKERFSAEFPKEGPSILRIQQVVRGDSAAYFCASSPRESRGSTEAFFGQGTRLTVV.